This TCR beta chain was found in a study of CD8 T cells in Susac syndrome. The study sequenced TCR beta in blood CD8+ and CD4+ T cells. Controls were healthy donors (matched for age and sex). Germline V gene sequence: CDR1 SQVTM, CDR2 ANQGSEA. The CDR3 totals 11 residues. Reverse transcription used about 0.5 to 1 ug RNA and random hexamers. The TCR beta CDR3 was amplified by immunoSEQ multiplex PCR across 54 Vbeta, 13 Jbeta. TCRdb fed the immunoSEQ multiplex PCR reads into MiXCR, producing one record per CDR3 protein. This table has about 190,000 distinct CDR3 sequences, around 95% appearing once. This clonotype was observed a single time. The junction and the germline gene differ at one end; a read error may be behind it.

The sample comprised CD4+ T cells from PBMCs. This chain uses TRBV29-1 with TRBJ2-1; D is perhaps TRBD2 (6 bases). The TCR originated in a human donor in good health. In nucleotides, the CDR3 is TGCAGCGGCCTTCATGGCGGGGCATCGCTCTTC. Its translation: CSGLHGGASLF.